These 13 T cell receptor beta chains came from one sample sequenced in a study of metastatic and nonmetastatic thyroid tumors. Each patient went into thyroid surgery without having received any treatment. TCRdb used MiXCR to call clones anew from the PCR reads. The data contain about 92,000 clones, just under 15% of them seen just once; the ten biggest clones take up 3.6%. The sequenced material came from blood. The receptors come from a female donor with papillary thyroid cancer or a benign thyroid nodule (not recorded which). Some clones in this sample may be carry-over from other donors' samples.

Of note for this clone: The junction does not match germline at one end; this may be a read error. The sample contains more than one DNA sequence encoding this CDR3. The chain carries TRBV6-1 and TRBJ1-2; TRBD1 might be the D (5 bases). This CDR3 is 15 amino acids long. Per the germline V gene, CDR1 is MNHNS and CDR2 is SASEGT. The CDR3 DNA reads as TGTGCCAGCAGACAAAAACCGCGGGGGGTCTATGGGTACACCTTC. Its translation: CASRQKPRGVYGYTF.

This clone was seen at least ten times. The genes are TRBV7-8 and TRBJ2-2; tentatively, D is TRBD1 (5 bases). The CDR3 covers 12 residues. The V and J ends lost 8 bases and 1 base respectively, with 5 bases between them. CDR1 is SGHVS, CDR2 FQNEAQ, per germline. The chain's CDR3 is CASGQNTGELFF. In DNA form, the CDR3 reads TGTGCCAGCGGACAGAACACCGGGGAGCTGTTTTTT.

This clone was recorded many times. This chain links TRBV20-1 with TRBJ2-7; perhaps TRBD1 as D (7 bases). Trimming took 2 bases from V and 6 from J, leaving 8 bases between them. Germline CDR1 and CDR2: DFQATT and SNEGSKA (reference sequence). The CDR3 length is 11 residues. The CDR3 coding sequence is TGCAGTGCTAGACAGGGGGGCGAGCAGTACTTC. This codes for CSARQGGEQYF.

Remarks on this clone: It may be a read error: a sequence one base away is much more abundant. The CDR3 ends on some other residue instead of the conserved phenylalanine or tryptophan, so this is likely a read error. CDR3 DNA: TGTGCCAGCACCCCTTCGGAGGGAAGAAATTCACCCCTCCACCTT. Protein product: CASTPSEGRNSPLHL. The chain has TRBV27 and TRBJ1-6; D call uncertain. CDR3 length: 15 residues. V lost 7 bases and J 7 bases, leaving 17 bases between the germline ends. Germline-derived CDR1 and CDR2 are MNHEY and SMNVEV (reference sequence).

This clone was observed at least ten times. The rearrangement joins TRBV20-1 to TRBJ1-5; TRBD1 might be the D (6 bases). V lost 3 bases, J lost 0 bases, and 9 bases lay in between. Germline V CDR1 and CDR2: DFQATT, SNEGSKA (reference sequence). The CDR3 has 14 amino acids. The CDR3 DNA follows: TGCAGTGCTAGTAGGGGGATTAGCAATCAGCCCCAGCATTTT. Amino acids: CSASRGISNQPQHF.

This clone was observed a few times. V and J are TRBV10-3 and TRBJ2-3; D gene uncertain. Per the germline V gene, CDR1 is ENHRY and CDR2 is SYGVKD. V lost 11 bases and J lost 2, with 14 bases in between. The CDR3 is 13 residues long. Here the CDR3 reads CAALGSLTDTQYF. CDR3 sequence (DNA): TGTGCCGCCCTGGGTAGCCTCACAGATACGCAGTATTTT.

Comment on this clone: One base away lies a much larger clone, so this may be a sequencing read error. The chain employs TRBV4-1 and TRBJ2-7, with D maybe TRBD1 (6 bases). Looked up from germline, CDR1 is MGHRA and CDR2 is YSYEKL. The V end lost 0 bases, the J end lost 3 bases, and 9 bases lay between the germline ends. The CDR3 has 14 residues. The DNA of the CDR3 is TGCGCCAGCAGCCAAGACAGGGGTCACTACGAGCAGTACTTC. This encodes CASSQDRGHYEQYF.

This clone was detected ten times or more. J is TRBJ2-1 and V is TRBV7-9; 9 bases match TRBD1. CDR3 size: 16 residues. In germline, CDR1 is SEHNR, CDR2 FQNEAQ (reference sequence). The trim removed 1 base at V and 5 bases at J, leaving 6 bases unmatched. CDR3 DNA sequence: TGTGCCAGCAGCTTAGGGGACAGGGAGAGGAACAATGAGCAGTTCTTC. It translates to CASSLGDRERNNEQFF.

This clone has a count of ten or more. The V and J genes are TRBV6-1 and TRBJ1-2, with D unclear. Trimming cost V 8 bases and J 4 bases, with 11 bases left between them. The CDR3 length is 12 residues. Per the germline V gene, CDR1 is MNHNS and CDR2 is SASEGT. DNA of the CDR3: TGTGCCAGCCTACGCGTAGCCTATGGCTACACCTTC. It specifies CASLRVAYGYTF.

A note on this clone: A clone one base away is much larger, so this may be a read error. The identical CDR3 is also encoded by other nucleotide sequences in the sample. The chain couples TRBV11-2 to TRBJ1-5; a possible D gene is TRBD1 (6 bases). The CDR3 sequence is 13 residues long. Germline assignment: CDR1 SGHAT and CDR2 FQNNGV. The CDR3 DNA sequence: TGTGCCAGCAGCAAGGACAGCAATCAGCCACAGCATTTT. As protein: CASSKDSNQPQHF.

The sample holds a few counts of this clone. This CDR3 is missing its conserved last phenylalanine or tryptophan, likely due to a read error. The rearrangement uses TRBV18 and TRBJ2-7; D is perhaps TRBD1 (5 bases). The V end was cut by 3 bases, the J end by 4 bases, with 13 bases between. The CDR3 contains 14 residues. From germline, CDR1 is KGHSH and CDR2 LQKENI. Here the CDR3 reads CASSPNLDSYEQYL. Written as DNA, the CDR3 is TGTGCCAGCTCACCTAACCTCGACAGTTACGAGCAGTACCTC.

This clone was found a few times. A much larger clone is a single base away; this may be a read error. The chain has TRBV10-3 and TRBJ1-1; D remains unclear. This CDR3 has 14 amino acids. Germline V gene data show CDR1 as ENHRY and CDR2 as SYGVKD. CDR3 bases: TGTGCCACCAGGCCCCAGGAAACTTACACTGAATCTTTCTTT. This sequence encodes CATRPQETYTESFF.

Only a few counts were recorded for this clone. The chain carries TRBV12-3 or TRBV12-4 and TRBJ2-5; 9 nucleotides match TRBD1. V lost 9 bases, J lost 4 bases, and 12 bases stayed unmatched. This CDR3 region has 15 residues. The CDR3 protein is CASTPGQGISETQYF. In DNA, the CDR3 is TGTGCCAGTACCCCGGGACAGGGAATTTCAGAGACCCAGTACTTC.